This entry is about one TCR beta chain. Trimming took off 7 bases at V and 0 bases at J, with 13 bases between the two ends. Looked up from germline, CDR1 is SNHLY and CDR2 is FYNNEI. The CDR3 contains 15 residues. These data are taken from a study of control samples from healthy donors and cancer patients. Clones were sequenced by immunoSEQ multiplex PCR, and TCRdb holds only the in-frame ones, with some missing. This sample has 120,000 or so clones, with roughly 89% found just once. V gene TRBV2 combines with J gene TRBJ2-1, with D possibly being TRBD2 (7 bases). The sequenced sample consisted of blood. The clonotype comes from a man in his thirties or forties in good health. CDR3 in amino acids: CASTKRGGSYNEQFF. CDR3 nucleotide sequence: TGTGCCAGCACCAAGAGGGGGGGCTCCTACAATGAGCAGTTCTTC.